This T cell receptor beta chain was identified in a study of cytomegalovirus exposure and HLA in healthy donors. The CDR3 length is 15 residues. V gave up 10 bases and J gave up 8 bases; unmatched junction bases: 12. Germline V gene data show CDR1 as SNHLY and CDR2 as FYNNEI. 60 Vbeta and 13 Jbeta primers were used in PCR. Repertoires were generated with immunoSEQ multiplex PCR, while TCRdb's copy carries only in-frame clones and drops some. The repertoire holds some 150,000 clones, with just over 75% as singletons. The sequence derives from a woman in her twenties or thirties in good health and CMV-seropositive. The chain combines TRBV2 with TRBJ2-1; 12 bases map to TRBD1. The sample consisted of PBMCs. The CDR3 region has the DNA TGTGCCAAAGGAGAGGGGACAGGGGGCGCAGATGAGCAGTTCTTC. Amino acids: CAKGEGTGGADEQFF.